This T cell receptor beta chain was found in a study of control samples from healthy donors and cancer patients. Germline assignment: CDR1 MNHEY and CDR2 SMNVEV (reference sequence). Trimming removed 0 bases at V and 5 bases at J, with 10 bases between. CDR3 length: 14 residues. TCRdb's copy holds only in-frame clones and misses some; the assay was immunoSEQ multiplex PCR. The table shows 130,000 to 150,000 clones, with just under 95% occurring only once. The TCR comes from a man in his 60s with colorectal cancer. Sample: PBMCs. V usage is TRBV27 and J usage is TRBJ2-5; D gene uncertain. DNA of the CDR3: TGTGCCAGCAGTTTATCTTGGAGTACGGAGACCCAGTACTTC. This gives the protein CASSLSWSTETQYF.